One T cell receptor (beta chain) is described in this entry. The sample comes from a study of blood T cell repertoires in COVID-19. Turning to the study itself: PBMCs, B-cell-depleted T cells, or T cells were the source of the cDNA or gDNA that made up the material.

CDR3 length equals 14 residues. V shed 5 bases, J shed 5 bases, and the junction held 8 bases outside the gene matches. Germline V CDR1 and CDR2: ENHRY, SYGVKD. Profiling relied on immunoSEQ multiplex PCR, and the TCRdb table lists in-frame clones only, not all of them. The sample shows about 240,000 clones, more than 75% of them seen only once. The origin of this receptor is a woman in her seventies with active or convalescent COVID-19. The material sequenced was peripheral blood. The chain has TRBV10-3 and TRBJ2-7; 8 bases agree with TRBD1. The CDR3 reads CAISNGDRGNEQYF. The CDR3 DNA reads TGTGCCATCAGTAATGGCGACAGGGGAAACGAGCAGTACTTC.